Listed below are T cell receptor beta chains from one sample, sequenced in a study of T cell responses to AZD1222 COVID-19 vaccine. Repertoires were generated with immunoSEQ multiplex PCR, while TCRdb's copy carries only in-frame clones and drops some. The top ten hold 5.6% of the sample, which has 89,000 or so clones, about 86% seen once. The source was peripheral blood, collected 28 days after the second AZD1222 dose. The source is an adult who received the AZD1222 COVID-19 vaccine. Each CDR3 is given with its conserved first and last residue. The D gene is left open where the match is weak. Clone size is given for some rows only: seen once, a few or many times, or a class if the clone is expanded.

D	size	V	J	CDR3	DNA
.	.	TRBV7-2	TRBJ2-1	CASSLGGGRLAGEQFF	TGTGCCAGCAGCTTAGGCGGGGGCCGCTTGGCGGGTGAGCAGTTCTTC
.	.	TRBV10-3	TRBJ2-7	CAISGGSVSGYEQYF	TGTGCCATCAGTGGGGGAAGTGTTAGCGGCTACGAGCAGTACTTC
.	once	TRBV7-2	TRBJ2-5	CASSLPERMKYF	TGTGCCAGCAGCTTACCCGAACGGATGAAGTACTTC
.	.	TRBV11-3	TRBJ2-1	CASRERDTAPAFF	TGTGCCAGCAGAGAGCGGGACACCGCACCGGCGTTCTTC
.	.	TRBV5-6	TRBJ1-2	CASSPGGANYGYTF	TGTGCCAGCAGCCCTGGGGGAGCTAACTATGGCTACACCTTC
TRBD1	medium-sized	TRBV24-1	TRBJ2-6	CATSDLNPNRQGLGSGANVLTF	TGTGCCACCAGTGATCTTAACCCAAACCGACAGGGCTTGGGCTCTGGGGCCAACGTCCTGACTTTC
TRBD1	.	TRBV11-3	TRBJ2-6	CASSPGQARGRANVLTF	TGTGCCAGCAGCCCTGGACAGGCAAGAGGTCGGGCCAACGTCCTGACTTTC
TRBD1	.	TRBV12-3/TRBV12-4	TRBJ2-7	CASSRNRGYEQYF	TGTGCCAGCAGTAGGAACAGGGGCTACGAGCAGTACTTC
.	.	TRBV5-1	TRBJ2-7	CASIGPLYEQYF	TGCGCCAGCATCGGGCCCCTCTACGAGCAGTACTTC
.	.	TRBV5-6	TRBJ1-6	CASSLVGQGISPLHF	TGTGCCAGCAGCTTGGTGGGTCAGGGTATCTCACCCCTCCACTTT
TRBD2	.	TRBV6-5	TRBJ2-2	CASNRLAGGDGELFF	TGTGCCAGCAATCGATTGGCGGGGGGTGACGGGGAGCTGTTTTTT
.	.	TRBV19	TRBJ1-1	CASSTWTVNTEAFF	TGTGCCAGTAGTACCTGGACAGTGAACACTGAAGCTTTCTTT
.	.	TRBV27	TRBJ1-1	CASSLSMGQTILNTEAFF	TGTGCCAGCAGTTTATCAATGGGGCAGACCATACTGAACACTGAAGCTTTCTTT
.	.	TRBV9	TRBJ1-3	CASSVGLSGNTIYF	TGTGCCAGCAGCGTAGGCCTCTCTGGAAACACCATATATTTT
TRBD2	.	TRBV4-2	TRBJ2-3	CASSQTSASTDTQYF	TGTGCCAGCAGCCAAACTAGCGCTAGCACAGATACGCAGTATTTT
.	.	TRBV28	TRBJ1-5	CASSFPQGRQPQHF	TGTGCCAGCAGTTTCCCGCAGGGACGCCAGCCCCAGCATTTT
.	.	TRBV5-1	TRBJ2-7	CASSLKTDPSYEQYF	TGCGCCAGCAGCTTGAAAACAGATCCCTCCTACGAGCAGTACTTC
.	few	TRBV5-4	TRBJ1-2	CASRVGGPNYGYTF	TGTGCCAGCCGGGTGGGGGGGCCTAACTATGGCTACACCTTC
TRBD1	few	TRBV9	TRBJ1-2	CASSVGDRPSHTF	TGTGCCAGCAGCGTGGGGGACAGGCCATCTCACACCTTC
.	.	TRBV6-5	TRBJ1-5	CARDGTATPQHF	TGTGCCAGAGACGGGACCGCGACGCCCCAGCATTTT
.	.	TRBV27	TRBJ2-3	CASRRRGADTQYF	TGTGCCAGCCGCAGGAGGGGGGCAGATACGCAGTATTTT
TRBD2	.	TRBV5-1	TRBJ2-7	CASSATTSGTYEQYF	TGCGCCAGCAGCGCGACGACTAGCGGCACCTACGAGCAGTACTTC
.	.	TRBV6-5	TRBJ2-7	CASRGHNTYEQYF	TGTGCCAGCAGGGGACACAACACCTACGAGCAGTACTTC
TRBD1	.	TRBV6-5	TRBJ2-3	CASSYSPGQGPDTQYF	TGTGCCAGCAGTTACTCCCCCGGACAGGGCCCAGATACGCAGTATTTT
.	.	TRBV30	TRBJ1-5	CAWSVTGGNQPQHF	TGTGCCTGGAGTGTGACTGGGGGCAATCAGCCCCAGCATTTT
.	.	TRBV3-1/TRBV3-2	TRBJ2-2	CASSQDLGTGELFF	TGTGCCAGCAGCCAAGATCTCGGGACCGGGGAGCTGTTTTTT
TRBD2	.	TRBV7-7	TRBJ2-7	CASSPLAGGPYEQYF	TGTGCTAGCAGCCCCCTAGCGGGAGGGCCCTACGAGCAGTACTTC